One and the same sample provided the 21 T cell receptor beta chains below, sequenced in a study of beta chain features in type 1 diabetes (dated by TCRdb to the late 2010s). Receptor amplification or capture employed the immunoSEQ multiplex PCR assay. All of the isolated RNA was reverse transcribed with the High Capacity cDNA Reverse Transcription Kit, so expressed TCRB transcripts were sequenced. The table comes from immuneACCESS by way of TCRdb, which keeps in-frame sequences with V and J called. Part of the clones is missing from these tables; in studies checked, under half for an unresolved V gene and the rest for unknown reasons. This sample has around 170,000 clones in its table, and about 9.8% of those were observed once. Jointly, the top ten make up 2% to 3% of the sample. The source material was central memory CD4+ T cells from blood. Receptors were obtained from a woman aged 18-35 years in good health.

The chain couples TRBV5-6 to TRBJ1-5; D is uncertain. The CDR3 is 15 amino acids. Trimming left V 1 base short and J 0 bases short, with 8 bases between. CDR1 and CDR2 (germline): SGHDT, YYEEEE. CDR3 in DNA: TGTGCCAGCAGCTTGCGAGGGTATAGCAATCAGCCCCAGCATTTT. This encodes CASSLRGYSNQPQHF.

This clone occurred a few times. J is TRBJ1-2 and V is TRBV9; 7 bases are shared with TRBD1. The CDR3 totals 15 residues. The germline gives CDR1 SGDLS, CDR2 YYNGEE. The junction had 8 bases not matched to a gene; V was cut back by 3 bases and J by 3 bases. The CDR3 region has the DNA TGTGCCAGCAGCGCATCACAGGGGATTGACTATGGCTACACCTTC. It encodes CASSASQGIDYGYTF. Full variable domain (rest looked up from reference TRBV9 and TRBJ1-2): DSGVTQTPKHLITATGQRVTLRCSPRSGDLSVYWYQQSLDQGLQFLIQYYNGEERAKGNILERFSAQQFPDLHSELNLSSLELGDSALYFCASSASQGIDYGYTFGSGTRLTVV.

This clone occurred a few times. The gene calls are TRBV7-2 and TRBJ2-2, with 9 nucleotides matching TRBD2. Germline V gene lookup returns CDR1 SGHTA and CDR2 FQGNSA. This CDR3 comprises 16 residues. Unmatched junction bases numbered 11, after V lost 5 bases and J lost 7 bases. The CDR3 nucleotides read TGTGCCAGCAGCGAAGCGGCCCTAGCGGGAATCGGGGAGCTGTTTTTT. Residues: CASSEAALAGIGELFF.

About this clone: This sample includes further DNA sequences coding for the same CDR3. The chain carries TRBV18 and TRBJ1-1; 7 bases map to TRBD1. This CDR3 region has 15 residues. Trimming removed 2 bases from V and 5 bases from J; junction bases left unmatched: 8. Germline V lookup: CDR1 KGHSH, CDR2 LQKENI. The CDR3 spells CASSPGDRVGTEAFF. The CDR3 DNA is TGTGCCAGCTCACCAGGTGACAGGGTCGGAACTGAAGCTTTCTTT.

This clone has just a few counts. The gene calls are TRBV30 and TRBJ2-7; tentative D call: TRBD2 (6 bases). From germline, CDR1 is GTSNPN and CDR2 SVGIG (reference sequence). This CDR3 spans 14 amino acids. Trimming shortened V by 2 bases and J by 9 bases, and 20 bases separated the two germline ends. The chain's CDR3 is CAWSPGTGVEGQYF. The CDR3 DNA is TGTGCCTGGAGTCCCGGGACGGGGGTTGAAGGGCAGTACTTC.

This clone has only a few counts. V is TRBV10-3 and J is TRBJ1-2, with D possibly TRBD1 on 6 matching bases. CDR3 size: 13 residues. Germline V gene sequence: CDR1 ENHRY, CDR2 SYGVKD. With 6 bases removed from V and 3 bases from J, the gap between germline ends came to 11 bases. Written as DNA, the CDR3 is TGTGCCATCAGGCAGGGGAAAGACTATGGCTACACCTTC. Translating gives CAIRQGKDYGYTF.

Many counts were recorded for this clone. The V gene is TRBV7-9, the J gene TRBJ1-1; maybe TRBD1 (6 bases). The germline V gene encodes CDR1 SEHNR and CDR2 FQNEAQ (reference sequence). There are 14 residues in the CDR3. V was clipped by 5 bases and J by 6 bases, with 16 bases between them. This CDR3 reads CASSVKGGRAEAFF. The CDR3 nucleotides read TGTGCCAGCAGCGTCAAAGGGGGTAGGGCTGAAGCTTTCTTT.

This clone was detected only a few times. CDR3 in DNA: TGCGCCAGCAGTACCCGGGTGGACTACGAGCAGTACTTC. The encoded protein is CASSTRVDYEQYF. The rearrangement links TRBV4-1 to TRBJ2-7, with D unclear. CDR3 length equals 13 residues. The germline CDR1 and CDR2 sequences are MGHRA and YSYEKL. The V end was cut by 6 bases, the J end by 3 bases, with 12 bases between.

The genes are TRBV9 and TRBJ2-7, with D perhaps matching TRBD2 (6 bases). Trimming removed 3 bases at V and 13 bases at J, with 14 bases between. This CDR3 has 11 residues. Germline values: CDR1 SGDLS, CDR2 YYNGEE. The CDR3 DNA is TGTGCCAGCAGCGGCGTCCGGGACTCCTACTTC. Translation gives CASSGVRDSYF.

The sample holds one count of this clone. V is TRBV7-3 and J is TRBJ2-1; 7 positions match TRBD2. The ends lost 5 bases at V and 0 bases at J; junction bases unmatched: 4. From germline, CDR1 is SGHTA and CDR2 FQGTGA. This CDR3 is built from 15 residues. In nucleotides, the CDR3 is TGTGCCAGCAGCGACGGGACTACCTCCTACAATGAGCAGTTCTTC. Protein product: CASSDGTTSYNEQFF.

The CDR3 region is CASSETGRVGNEQFF. Written as DNA, the CDR3 is TGTGCCAGCAGTGAAACAGGCAGGGTTGGCAATGAGCAGTTCTTC. The gene calls are TRBV2 and TRBJ2-1, with D possibly matching TRBD1 (5 bases). Trimming shortened V by 2 bases and J by 6 bases, and 14 bases separated the two germline ends. Germline V gene sequence: CDR1 SNHLY, CDR2 FYNNEI. There are 15 residues in the CDR3.

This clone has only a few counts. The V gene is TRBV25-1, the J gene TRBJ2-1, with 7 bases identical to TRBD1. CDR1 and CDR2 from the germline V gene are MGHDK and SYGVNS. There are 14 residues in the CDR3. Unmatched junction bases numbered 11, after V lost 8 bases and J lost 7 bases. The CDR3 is CASQPGTVQNEQFF. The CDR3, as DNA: TGTGCCAGCCAACCCGGGACAGTTCAAAATGAGCAGTTCTTC.

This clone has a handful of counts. CDR3 protein: CASNRGSTNYGYTF. CDR3 sequence (DNA): TGTGCCAGCAACAGGGGCAGTACTAACTATGGCTACACCTTC. V gene TRBV13 combines with J gene TRBJ1-2; 7 bases are a match to TRBD1. The CDR3 sequence is 14 residues long. In germline, CDR1 is PRHDT, CDR2 FYEKMQ (reference sequence). V lost 7 bases and J lost 0; bases outside the gene matches: 5.

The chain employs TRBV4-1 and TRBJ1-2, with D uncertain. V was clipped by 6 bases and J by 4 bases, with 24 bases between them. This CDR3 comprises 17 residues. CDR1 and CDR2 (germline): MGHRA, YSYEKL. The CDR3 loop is CASRSRDTNGVGYGYTF. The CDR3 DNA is TGCGCCAGCAGATCACGGGATACAAATGGGGTGGGCTATGGCTACACCTTC.

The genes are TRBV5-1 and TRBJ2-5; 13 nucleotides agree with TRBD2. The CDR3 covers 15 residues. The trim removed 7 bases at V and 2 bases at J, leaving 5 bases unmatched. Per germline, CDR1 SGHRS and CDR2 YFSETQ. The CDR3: CASRGLAGVQETQYF. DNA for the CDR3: TGCGCCAGCCGCGGACTAGCGGGAGTTCAAGAGACCCAGTACTTC. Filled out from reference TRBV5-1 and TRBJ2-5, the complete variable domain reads KAGVTQTPRYLIKTRGQQVTLSCSPISGHRSVSWYQQTPGQGLQFLFEYFSETQRNKGNFPGRFSGRQFSNSRSEMNVSTLELGDSALYLCASRGLAGVQETQYFGPGTRLLVL.

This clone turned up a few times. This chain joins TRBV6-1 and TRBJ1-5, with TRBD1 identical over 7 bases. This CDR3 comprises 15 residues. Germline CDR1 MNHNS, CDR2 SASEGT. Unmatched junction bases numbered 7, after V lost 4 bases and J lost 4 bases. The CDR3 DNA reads TGTGCCAGCAGTGTTGGGGGGACAGTAAATCAGCCCCAGCATTTT. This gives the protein CASSVGGTVNQPQHF.

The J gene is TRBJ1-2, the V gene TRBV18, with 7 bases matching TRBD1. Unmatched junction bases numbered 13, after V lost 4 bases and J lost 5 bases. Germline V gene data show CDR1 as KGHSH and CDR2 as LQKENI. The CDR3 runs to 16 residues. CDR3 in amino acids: CASSLLPTGSGYGYTF. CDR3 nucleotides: TGTGCCAGCTCACTTTTACCGACAGGGTCCGGTTATGGCTACACCTTC.

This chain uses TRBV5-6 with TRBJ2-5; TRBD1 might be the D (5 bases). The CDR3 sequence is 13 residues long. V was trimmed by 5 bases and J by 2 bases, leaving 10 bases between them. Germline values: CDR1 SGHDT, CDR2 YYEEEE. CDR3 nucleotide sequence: TGTGCCAGCAGAACCGACAGTCAAGAGACCCAGTACTTC. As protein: CASRTDSQETQYF.

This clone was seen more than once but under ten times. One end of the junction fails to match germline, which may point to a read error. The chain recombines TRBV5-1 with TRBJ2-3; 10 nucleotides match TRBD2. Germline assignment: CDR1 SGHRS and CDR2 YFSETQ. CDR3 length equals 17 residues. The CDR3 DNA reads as TGCGCCAGCACCTTGAGCGGGAGGGCCGGCGGAACAGATACGCAGTATTTT. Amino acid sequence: CASTLSGRAGGTDTQYF.

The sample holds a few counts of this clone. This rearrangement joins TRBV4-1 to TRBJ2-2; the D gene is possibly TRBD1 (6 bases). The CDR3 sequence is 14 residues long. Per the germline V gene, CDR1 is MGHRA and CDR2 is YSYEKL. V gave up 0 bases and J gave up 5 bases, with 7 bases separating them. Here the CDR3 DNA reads TGCGCCAGCAGCCAAGAGCAGGGGACCGGGGAGCTGTTTTTT. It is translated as CASSQEQGTGELFF.

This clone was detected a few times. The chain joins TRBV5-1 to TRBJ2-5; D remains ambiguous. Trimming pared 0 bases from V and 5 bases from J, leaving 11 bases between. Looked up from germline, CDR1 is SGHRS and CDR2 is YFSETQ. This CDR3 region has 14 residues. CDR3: CASSLERVGETQYF. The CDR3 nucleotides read TGCGCCAGCAGCTTGGAACGGGTCGGGGAGACCCAGTACTTC.